This T cell receptor (beta chain) comes out of a study of blood T cells in healthy people across ages. With a J-beta primer mix and a sample-barcoded 5' primer, a second PCR ran about 7 to 12 cycles. Each of the samples gave a minimum of 2.5 million paired-end reads that contained CDR3. TCRdb reprocessed the 5' RACE reads with MiXCR, giving one entry per CDR3 protein. Here the sample spans around 1,800,000 distinct CDR3 sequences, about two fifths being singletons. Trimming cost V 0 bases and J 4 bases, with 12 bases left between them. The CDR3 consists of 15 residues. Germline V lookup: CDR1 MNHNY, CDR2 SVGAGI (reference sequence).

The receptor comes from a human donor in good health. The chain combines TRBV6-6 with TRBJ1-1; D uncertain. Sequencing was done on a sample of blood. The CDR3: CASSYSIGVGTEAFF. In nucleotides, the CDR3 is TGTGCCAGCAGTTACTCAATCGGGGTGGGCACTGAAGCTTTCTTT.